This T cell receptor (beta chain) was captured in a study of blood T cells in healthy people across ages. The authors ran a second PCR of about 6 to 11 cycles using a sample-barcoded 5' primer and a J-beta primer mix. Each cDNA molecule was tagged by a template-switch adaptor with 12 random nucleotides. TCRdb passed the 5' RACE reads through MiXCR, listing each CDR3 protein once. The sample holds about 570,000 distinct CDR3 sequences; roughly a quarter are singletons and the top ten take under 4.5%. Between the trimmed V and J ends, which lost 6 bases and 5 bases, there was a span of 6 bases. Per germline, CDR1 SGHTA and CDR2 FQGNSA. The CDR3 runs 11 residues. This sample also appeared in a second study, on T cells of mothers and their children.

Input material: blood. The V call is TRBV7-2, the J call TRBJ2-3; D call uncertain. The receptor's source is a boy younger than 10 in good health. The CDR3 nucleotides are TGTGCCAGCAGGTCTGTAGATACGCAGTATTTT. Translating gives CASRSVDTQYF.